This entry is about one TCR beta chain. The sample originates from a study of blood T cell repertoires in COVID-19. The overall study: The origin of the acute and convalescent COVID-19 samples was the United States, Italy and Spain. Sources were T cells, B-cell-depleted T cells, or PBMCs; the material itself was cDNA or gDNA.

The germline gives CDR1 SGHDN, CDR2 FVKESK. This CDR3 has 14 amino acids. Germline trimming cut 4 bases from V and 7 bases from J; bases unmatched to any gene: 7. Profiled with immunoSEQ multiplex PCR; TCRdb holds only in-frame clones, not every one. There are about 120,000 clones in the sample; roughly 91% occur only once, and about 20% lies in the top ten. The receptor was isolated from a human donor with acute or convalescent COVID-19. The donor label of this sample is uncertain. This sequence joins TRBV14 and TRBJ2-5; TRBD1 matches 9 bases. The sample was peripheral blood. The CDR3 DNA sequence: TGTGCCAGCAGCCCTATACAGGGGGCCGGGACCCAGTACTTC. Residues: CASSPIQGAGTQYF.